This passage covers 17 T cell receptor beta chains from one sample sequenced in a study of cytomegalovirus exposure and HLA in healthy donors. 60 Vbeta and 13 Jbeta primers were used in PCR. The repertoire was sequenced with immunoSEQ multiplex PCR; TCRdb's copy has only in-frame clones and lacks some. The sample has 200,000 to 250,000 clones, just over 75% seen once. The sequenced material came from PBMCs. The receptors derive from a woman aged 55-70 years in good health and CMV-seropositive.

The chain employs TRBV5-4 and TRBJ2-1; 15 bases map to TRBD2. Per the germline V gene, CDR1 is SGHNT and CDR2 is YYREEE (reference sequence). This CDR3 spans 18 amino acids. With V trimmed by 0 bases and J by 6 bases, 7 bases remained unmatched. The CDR3 here is CASSLGGLAGGLPNEQFF. The CDR3 DNA sequence: TGTGCCAGCAGCTTGGGGGGACTAGCGGGAGGCCTCCCCAATGAGCAGTTCTTC.

The table lists this clone with a few counts. The rearrangement uses TRBV6-1 and TRBJ1-1; D remains unclear. Germline V gene lookup returns CDR1 MNHNS and CDR2 SASEGT. V lost 5 bases and J 1 base, leaving 8 bases between the germline ends. The CDR3 sequence is 13 residues long. The CDR3: CASSFRGNTEAFF. The CDR3 nucleotides are TGTGCCAGCAGTTTCCGGGGGAACACTGAAGCTTTCTTT.

The chain has TRBV7-9 and TRBJ2-1; 10 bases map to TRBD2. V lost 4 bases to trimming and J lost 2 bases; unmatched junction nucleotides: 5. CDR1 is SEHNR and CDR2 is FQNEAQ in the germline V gene (reference sequence). There are 16 residues in the CDR3. The CDR3, as DNA: TGTGCCAGCAGCTCCCCCCTAGCGGGAGCCTACAATGAGCAGTTCTTC. Amino acids: CASSSPLAGAYNEQFF.

V usage is TRBV7-9 and J usage is TRBJ1-2; no reliable D call. The CDR3 extends over 13 amino acids. Between the trimmed V and J ends, which lost 5 bases and 8 bases, there was a span of 15 bases. Germline V gene data show CDR1 as SEHNR and CDR2 as FQNEAQ (reference sequence). The CDR3 DNA is TGTGCCAGCAGCGAACCCCGCCCCGGGGGCTACACCTTC. This gives the protein CASSEPRPGGYTF.

This clone was seen only once. The V gene is TRBV5-1, the J gene TRBJ2-3; a possible D gene is TRBD2 (6 bases). Trimming shortened V by 4 bases and J by 4 bases, and 13 bases separated the two germline ends. The CDR3 spans 14 residues. The germline V gene encodes CDR1 SGHRS and CDR2 YFSETQ. CDR3 bases: TGCGCCAGCAGCCTCTCGACTAGTGCAGATACGCAGTATTTT. It is translated as CASSLSTSADTQYF.

CDR3: CASSNSGWSTDTQYF. For the CDR3, the DNA is TGTGCCAGCAGCAATTCAGGGTGGAGCACAGATACGCAGTATTTT. This rearrangement joins TRBV6-5 to TRBJ2-3; D is possibly TRBD1 (5 bases). Trimming took off 6 bases at V and 0 bases at J, with 13 bases between the two ends. Germline V lookup: CDR1 MNHEY, CDR2 SVGAGI. The CDR3 is 15 amino acids.

The chain's CDR3 is CASSWANQPQHF. The CDR3 DNA reads TGTGCCAGCAGTTGGGCCAATCAGCCCCAGCATTTT. The chain recombines TRBV28 with TRBJ1-5; D remains unclear. In germline, CDR1 is MDHEN, CDR2 SYDVKM. There are 12 residues in the CDR3. Trimming cost V 4 bases and J 3 bases, with 4 bases left between them.

The chain combines TRBV4-3 with TRBJ1-4; D perhaps matches TRBD1 (6 bases). Germline V gene sequence: CDR1 LGHNA, CDR2 YSLEER. Trimming took off 0 bases at V and 13 bases at J, with 18 bases between the two ends. The CDR3 is 15 residues long. CDR3 amino acids: CASSQERGGPSRLFF. DNA of the CDR3: TGCGCCAGCAGCCAAGAACGGGGGGGCCCGTCGCGACTGTTTTTT.

The chain is built from TRBV30 and TRBJ1-1; D is perhaps TRBD1 (6 bases). Trimming pared 3 bases from V and 5 bases from J, leaving 22 bases between. Germline values: CDR1 GTSNPN, CDR2 SVGIG (reference sequence). The CDR3 contains 16 residues. The CDR3 DNA is TGTGCCTGGAGCCCGATGGCAGGGGTAATTGGAACTGAAGCTTTCTTT. Translating gives CAWSPMAGVIGTEAFF.

V and J are TRBV6-1 and TRBJ2-4, with D tentatively TRBD2 (5 bases). The CDR3 is made up of 16 amino acids. Trimming stripped 2 bases from V and 8 bases from J, with 19 bases between. Germline assignment: CDR1 MNHNS and CDR2 SASEGT. The CDR3 is CASSEFGGKKGDIQYF. CDR3 sequence (DNA): TGTGCCAGCAGTGAATTTGGCGGTAAAAAGGGAGACATTCAGTACTTC.

The J gene is TRBJ2-5, the V gene TRBV11-2; 7 nucleotides match TRBD2. The V and J ends lost 5 bases and 2 bases, in that order; junction bases with no gene match: 5. Looked up from germline, CDR1 is SGHAT and CDR2 is FQNNGV. The CDR3 sequence is 14 residues long. CDR3 sequence reads: CASSDRLAQETQYF. CDR3 in DNA: TGTGCCAGCAGCGACCGACTAGCACAAGAGACCCAGTACTTC.

This chain joins TRBV30 and TRBJ1-3; D ambiguous. The CDR3 sequence is 14 residues long. V was pared by 0 bases and J by 0 bases, with 6 bases between. Germline CDR1 reads GTSNPN; CDR2 reads SVGIG (reference sequence). For the CDR3, the DNA is TGTGCCTGGAGTGTATCCTCCTCTGGAAACACCATATATTTT. Translated: CAWSVSSSGNTIYF.

About this clone: The same CDR3 also results from other DNA sequences found in this sample. This chain links TRBV30 with TRBJ2-5, with TRBD2 matching over 7 bases. This CDR3 region has 12 residues. Germline V gene sequence: CDR1 GTSNPN, CDR2 SVGIG (reference sequence). V shed 1 base and J 4 bases; nucleotides not matched to a gene: 0. This CDR3 is CAWSGGGETQYF. CDR3 DNA: TGTGCCTGGAGTGGGGGGGGAGAGACCCAGTACTTC.

V and J are TRBV4-3 and TRBJ2-5, with 11 bases aligning to TRBD2. Germline V lookup: CDR1 LGHNA, CDR2 YSLEER. CDR3 length equals 18 residues. V was clipped by 4 bases and J by 4 bases; unmatched bases: 14. This chain's CDR3 is CASSRTYGSGGALETQYF. In DNA, the CDR3 is TGCGCCAGCAGCCGGACATACGGTAGCGGGGGGGCCTTAGAGACCCAGTACTTC.

This clone was seen a handful of times. The V gene is TRBV10-3, the J gene TRBJ2-4; D is ambiguous. Trimming stripped 0 bases from V and 0 bases from J, with 6 bases between. CDR3 length equals 15 residues. CDR1 and CDR2 from the germline V gene are ENHRY and SYGVKD. CDR3: CAISESTVAKNIQYF. The CDR3 DNA follows: TGTGCCATCAGTGAGTCAACAGTAGCCAAAAACATTCAGTACTTC.

The chain is built from TRBV19 and TRBJ1-2, with 7 bases aligning to TRBD1. CDR1 LNHDA and CDR2 SQIVND come from the germline V gene (reference sequence). Trimming cost V 6 bases and J 4 bases; bases outside gene matches: 11. This CDR3 comprises 15 residues. The CDR3 region is CASRIDRQGLYGYTF. The CDR3 bases are TGTGCCAGTAGGATCGACCGACAGGGCCTCTATGGCTACACCTTC. The whole variable domain, filled in from reference TRBV19 and TRBJ1-2, reads DGGITQSPKYLFRKEGQNVTLSCEQNLNHDAMYWYRQDPGQGLRLIYYSQIVNDFQKGDIAEGYSVSREKKESFPLTVTSAQKNPTAFYLCASRIDRQGLYGYTFGSGTRLTVV.

The V call is TRBV6-5, the J call TRBJ1-5; D possibly corresponds to TRBD1 (6 bases). Trimming pared 5 bases from V and 3 bases from J, leaving 14 bases between. This CDR3 comprises 15 residues. Germline CDR1 MNHEY, CDR2 SVGAGI. The CDR3 DNA follows: TGTGCCAGCAGTACCGTGGGGGGGCCCAATCAGCCCCAGCATTTT. Protein product: CASSTVGGPNQPQHF.